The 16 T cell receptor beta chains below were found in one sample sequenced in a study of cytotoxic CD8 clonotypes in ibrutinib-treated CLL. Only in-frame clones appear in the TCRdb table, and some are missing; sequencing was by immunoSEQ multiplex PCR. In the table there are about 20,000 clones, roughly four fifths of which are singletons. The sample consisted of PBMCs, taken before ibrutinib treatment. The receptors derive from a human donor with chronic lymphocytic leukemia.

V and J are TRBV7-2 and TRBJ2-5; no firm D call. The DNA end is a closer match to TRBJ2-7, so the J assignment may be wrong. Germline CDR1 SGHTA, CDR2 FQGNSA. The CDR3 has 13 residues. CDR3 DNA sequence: TGTGCCAGCAGCTTGTCTCAGTCCTACGAGCAGTACTTC. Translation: CASSLSQSYEQYF.

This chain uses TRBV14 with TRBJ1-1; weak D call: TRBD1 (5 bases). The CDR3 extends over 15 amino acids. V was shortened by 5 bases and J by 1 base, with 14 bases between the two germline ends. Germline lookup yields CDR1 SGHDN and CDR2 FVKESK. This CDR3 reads CASSSSRGSNTEAFF. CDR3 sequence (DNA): TGTGCCAGCAGCTCTAGTCGGGGGTCGAACACTGAAGCTTTCTTT.

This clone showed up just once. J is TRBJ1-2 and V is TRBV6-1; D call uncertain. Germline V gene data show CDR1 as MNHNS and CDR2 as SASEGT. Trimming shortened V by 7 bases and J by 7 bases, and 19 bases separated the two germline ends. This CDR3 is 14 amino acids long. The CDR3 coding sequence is TGTGCCAGCAACCTTGAGCGGGTCGGAGGTGGCTACACCTTC. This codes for CASNLERVGGGYTF.

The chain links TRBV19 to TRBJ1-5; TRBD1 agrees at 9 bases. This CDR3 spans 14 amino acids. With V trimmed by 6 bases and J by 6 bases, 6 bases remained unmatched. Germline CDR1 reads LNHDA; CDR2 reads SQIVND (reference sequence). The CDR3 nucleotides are TGTGCCAGTAGGGACAGGGGTTATGTTCAGCCCCAGCATTTT. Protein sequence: CASRDRGYVQPQHF.

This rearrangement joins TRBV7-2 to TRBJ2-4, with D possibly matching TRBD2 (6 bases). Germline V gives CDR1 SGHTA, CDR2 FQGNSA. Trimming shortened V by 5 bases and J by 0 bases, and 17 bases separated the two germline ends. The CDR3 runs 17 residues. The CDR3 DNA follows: TGTGCCAGCAGCCTACCATCGGGACTTGCAGCCAAAAACATTCAGTACTTC. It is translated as CASSLPSGLAAKNIQYF.

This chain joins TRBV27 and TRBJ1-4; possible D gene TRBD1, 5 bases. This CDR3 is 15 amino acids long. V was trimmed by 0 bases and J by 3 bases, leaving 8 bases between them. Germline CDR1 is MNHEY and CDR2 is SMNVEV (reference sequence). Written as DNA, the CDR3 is TGTGCCAGCAGTTTATCGGGGCGGGCTAATGAAAAACTGTTTTTT. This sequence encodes CASSLSGRANEKLFF.

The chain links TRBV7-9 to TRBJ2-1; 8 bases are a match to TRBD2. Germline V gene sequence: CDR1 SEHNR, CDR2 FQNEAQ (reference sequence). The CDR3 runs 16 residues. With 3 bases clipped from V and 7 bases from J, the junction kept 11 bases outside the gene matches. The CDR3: CASSLQERGPWNEQFF. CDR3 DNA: TGTGCCAGCAGCTTGCAAGAGCGGGGGCCCTGGAATGAGCAGTTCTTC.

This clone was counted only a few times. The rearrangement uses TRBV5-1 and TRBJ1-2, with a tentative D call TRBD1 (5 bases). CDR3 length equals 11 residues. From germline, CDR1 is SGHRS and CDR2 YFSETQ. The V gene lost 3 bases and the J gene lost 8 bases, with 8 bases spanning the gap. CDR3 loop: CASSSGTGYTF. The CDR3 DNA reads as TGCGCCAGCAGCTCCGGGACCGGCTACACCTTC.

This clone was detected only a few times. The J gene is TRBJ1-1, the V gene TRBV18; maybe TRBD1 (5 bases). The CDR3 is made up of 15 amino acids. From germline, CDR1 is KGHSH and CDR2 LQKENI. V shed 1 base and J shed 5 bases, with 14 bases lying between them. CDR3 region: CASSPLPGLGTEAFF. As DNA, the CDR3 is TGTGCCAGCTCACCACTGCCAGGGCTAGGTACTGAAGCTTTCTTT.

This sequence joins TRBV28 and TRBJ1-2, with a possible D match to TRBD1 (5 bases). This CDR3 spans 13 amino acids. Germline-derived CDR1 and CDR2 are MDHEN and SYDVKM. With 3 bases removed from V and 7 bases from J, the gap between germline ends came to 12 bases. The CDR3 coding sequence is TGTGCCAGCAGTTTGTTGGGGGTAGGTGGCTACACCTTC. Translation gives CASSLLGVGGYTF.

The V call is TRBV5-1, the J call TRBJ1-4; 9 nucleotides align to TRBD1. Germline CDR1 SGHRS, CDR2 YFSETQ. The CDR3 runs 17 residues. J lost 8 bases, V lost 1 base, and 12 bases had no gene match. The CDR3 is CASSLPTTTGTGEKLFF. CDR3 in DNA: TGCGCCAGCAGCTTGCCGACAACGACAGGGACAGGGGAAAAACTGTTTTTT.

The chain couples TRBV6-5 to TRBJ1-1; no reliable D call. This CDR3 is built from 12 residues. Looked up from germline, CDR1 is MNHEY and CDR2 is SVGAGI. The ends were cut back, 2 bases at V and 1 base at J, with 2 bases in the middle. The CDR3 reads CASSYTNTEAFF. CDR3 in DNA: TGTGCCAGCAGTTACACGAACACTGAAGCTTTCTTT.

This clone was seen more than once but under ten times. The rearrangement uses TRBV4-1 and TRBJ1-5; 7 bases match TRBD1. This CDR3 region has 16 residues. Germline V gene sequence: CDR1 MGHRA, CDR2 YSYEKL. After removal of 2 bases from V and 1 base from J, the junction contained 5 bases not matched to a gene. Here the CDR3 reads CASSQTDRASNQPQHF. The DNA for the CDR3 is TGCGCCAGCAGCCAAACCGACAGGGCAAGCAATCAGCCCCAGCATTTT.

CDR3: CAWSGGPYDTEAFF. DNA for the CDR3: TGTGCCTGGAGTGGCGGACCTTACGACACTGAAGCTTTCTTT. The chain uses TRBV30 and TRBJ1-1; unclear D gene. Germline CDR1 is GTSNPN and CDR2 is SVGIG (reference sequence). Trimming cost V 1 base and J 3 bases, with 12 bases left between them. The CDR3 totals 14 residues.

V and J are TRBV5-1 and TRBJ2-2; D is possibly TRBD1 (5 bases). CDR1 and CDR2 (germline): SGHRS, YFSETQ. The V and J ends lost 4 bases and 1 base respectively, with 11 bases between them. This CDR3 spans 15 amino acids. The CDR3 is CASSRRGQNTGELFF. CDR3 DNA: TGCGCCAGCAGCCGCCGTGGACAGAACACCGGGGAGCTGTTTTTT.

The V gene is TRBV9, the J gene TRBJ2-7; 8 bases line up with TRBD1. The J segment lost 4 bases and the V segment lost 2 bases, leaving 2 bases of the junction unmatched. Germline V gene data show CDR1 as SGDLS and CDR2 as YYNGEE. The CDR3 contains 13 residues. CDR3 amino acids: CASSVTGEYEQYF. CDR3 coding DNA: TGTGCCAGCAGCGTGACAGGGGAGTACGAGCAGTACTTC.